This TCR beta chain was found in a study of beta chain features in type 1 diabetes. Notes on the study in general: Moderate yet significant TCRB CDR3 shortening was seen in Type 1 diabetes patients in all four CD4+ subsets.

Since all of the isolated RNA was reverse transcribed, expressed TCRB transcripts were what got sequenced. Clones were read by immunoSEQ multiplex PCR, and TCRdb kept only the in-frame ones, dropping some. The sample lists 50,000 to 55,000 clones, about three fifths seen once, with 0.25% to 0.35% in the top ten. Details on this clone: As yet, its antigen is unknown.

There are 12 residues in the CDR3. Deletions cut 6 bases from V and 6 bases from J, with 9 bases between. In germline, CDR1 is SNHLY, CDR2 FYNNEI. The chain couples TRBV2 to TRBJ2-1; D call uncertain. Sample: stem cell memory CD4+ T cells from blood. This TCR derives from a woman aged 25 to 45 with type 1 diabetes. CDR3 region: CASSADPNEQFF. In DNA, the CDR3 is TGTGCCAGCAGCGCAGATCCCAATGAGCAGTTCTTC.